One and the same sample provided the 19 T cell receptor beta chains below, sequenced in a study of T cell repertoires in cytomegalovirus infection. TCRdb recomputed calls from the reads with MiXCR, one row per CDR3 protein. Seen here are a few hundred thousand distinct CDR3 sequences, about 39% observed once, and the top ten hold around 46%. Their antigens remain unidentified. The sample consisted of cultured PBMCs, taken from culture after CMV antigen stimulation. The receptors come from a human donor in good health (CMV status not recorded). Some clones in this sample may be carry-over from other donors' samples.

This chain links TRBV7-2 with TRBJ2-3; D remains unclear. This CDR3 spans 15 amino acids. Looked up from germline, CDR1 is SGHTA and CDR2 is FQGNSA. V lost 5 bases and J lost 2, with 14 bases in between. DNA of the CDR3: TGTGCCAGCAGCGCCCGATGGAGCTACACAGATACGCAGTATTTT. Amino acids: CASSARWSYTDTQYF.

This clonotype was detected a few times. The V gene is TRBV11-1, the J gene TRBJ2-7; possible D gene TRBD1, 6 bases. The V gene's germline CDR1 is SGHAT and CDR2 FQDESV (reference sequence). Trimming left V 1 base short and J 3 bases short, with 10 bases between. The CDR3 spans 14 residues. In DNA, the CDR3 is TGTGCCAGCAGCTTAGGACAGGATATCTACGAGCAGTACTTC. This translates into CASSLGQDIYEQYF. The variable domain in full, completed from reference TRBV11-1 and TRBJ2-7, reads EAEVAQSPRYKITEKSQAVAFWCDPISGHATLYWYRQILGQGPELLVQFQDESVVDDSQLPKDRFSAERLKGVDSTLKIQPAELGDSAMYLCASSLGQDIYEQYFGPGTRLTVT.

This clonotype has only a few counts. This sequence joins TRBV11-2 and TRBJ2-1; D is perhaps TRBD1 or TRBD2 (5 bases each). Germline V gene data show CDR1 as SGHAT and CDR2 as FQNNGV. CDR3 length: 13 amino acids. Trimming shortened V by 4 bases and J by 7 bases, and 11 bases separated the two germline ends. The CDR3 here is CASSSRGENEQFF. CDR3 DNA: TGTGCCAGCAGCTCAAGAGGGGAGAATGAGCAGTTCTTC.

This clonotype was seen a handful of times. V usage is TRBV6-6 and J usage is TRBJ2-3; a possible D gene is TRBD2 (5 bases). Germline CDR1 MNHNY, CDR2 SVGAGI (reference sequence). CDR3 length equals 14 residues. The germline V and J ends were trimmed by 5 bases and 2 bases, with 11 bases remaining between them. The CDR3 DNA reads TGTGCCAGCAGTGTCTCACTAGTCACAGATACGCAGTATTTT. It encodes CASSVSLVTDTQYF.

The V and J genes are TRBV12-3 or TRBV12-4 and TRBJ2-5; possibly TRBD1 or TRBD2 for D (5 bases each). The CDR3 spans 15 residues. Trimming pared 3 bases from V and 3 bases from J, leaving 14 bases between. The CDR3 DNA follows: TGTGCCAGCAGTTTCATGACAGCGAGGGAAGAGACCCAGTACTTC. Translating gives CASSFMTAREETQYF.

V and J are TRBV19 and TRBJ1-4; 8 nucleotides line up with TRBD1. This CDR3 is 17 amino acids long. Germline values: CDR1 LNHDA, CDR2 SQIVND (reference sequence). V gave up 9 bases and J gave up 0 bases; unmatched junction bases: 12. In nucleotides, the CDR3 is TGTGCCAGCCAGCTCGGGACAGGAAGAGCAACTAATGAAAAACTGTTTTTT. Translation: CASQLGTGRATNEKLFF.

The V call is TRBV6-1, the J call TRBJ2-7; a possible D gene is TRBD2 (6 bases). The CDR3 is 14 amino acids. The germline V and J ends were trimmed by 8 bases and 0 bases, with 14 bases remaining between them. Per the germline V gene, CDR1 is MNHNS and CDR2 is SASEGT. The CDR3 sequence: CASLPRDSSYEQYF. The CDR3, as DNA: TGTGCCAGCCTACCCCGGGACTCCTCCTACGAGCAGTACTTC.

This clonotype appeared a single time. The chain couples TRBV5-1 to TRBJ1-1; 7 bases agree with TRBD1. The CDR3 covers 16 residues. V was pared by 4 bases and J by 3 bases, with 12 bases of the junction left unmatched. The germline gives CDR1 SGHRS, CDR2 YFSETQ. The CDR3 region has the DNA TGCGCCAGCAGCGCGGGACAGTCCTCCCGTGACACTGAAGCTTTCTTT. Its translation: CASSAGQSSRDTEAFF.

The CDR3 DNA reads TGTGCCAGCAGTCCCGATCGGGGGAAGCAGTTCTTC. Translating it yields CASSPDRGKQFF. The rearrangement uses TRBV7-2 and TRBJ2-1, with D possibly matching TRBD2 (6 bases). Germline V CDR1 and CDR2: SGHTA, FQGNSA. V shed 6 bases and J shed 11 bases, with 14 bases lying between them. There are 12 residues in the CDR3.

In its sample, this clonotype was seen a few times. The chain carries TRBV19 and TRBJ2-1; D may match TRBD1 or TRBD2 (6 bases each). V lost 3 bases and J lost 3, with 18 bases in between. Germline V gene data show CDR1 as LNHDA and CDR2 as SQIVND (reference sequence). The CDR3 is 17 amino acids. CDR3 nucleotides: TGTGCCAGTAGTATGGGTATGCACGGGGGACACTACAATGAGCAGTTCTTC. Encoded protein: CASSMGMHGGHYNEQFF.

The CDR3 sequence is CSAREPPGLDEQFF. The CDR3 coding sequence is TGCAGTGCTAGAGAACCCCCGGGACTGGATGAGCAGTTCTTC. This chain uses TRBV20-1 with TRBJ2-1, with D possibly TRBD2 on 6 matching bases. The V and J ends lost 0 bases and 8 bases respectively, with 14 bases between them. The CDR3 runs 14 residues. Looked up from germline, CDR1 is DFQATT and CDR2 is SNEGSKA (reference sequence).

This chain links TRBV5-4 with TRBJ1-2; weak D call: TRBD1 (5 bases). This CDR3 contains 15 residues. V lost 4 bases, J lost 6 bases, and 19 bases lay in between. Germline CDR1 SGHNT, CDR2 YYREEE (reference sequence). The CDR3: CASSGGGGKVDGYTF. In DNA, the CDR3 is TGTGCCAGCAGCGGTGGGGGGGGTAAGGTCGATGGCTACACCTTC.

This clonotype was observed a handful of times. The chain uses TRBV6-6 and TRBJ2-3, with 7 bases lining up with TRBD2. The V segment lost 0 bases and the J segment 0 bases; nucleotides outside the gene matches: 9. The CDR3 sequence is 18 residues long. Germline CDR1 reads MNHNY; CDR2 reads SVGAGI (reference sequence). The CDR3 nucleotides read TGTGCCAGCAGTTACTCCTCTGGCCGCGGGGGTAGCACAGATACGCAGTATTTT. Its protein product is CASSYSSGRGGSTDTQYF.

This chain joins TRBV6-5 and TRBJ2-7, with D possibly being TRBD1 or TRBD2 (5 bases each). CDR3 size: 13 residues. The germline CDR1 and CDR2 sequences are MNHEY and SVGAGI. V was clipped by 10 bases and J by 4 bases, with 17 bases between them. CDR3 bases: TGTGCCACGGGGCGGCAGGAGGATTACGAGCAGTACTTC. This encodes CATGRQEDYEQYF.

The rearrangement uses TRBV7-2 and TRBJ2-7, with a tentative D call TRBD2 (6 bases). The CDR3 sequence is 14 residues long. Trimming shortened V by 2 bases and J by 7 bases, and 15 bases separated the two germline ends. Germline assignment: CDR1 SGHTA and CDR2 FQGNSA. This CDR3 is CASSLRRGAWEQYF. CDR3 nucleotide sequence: TGTGCCAGCAGCTTAAGGCGGGGTGCTTGGGAGCAGTACTTC.

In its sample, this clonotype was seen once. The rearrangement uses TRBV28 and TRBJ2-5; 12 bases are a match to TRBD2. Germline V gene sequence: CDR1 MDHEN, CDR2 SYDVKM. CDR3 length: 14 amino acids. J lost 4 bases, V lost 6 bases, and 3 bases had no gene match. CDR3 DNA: TGTGCCAGCAGGACTAGCGGGGGTCCAGAGACCCAGTACTTC. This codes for CASRTSGGPETQYF.

The CDR3 region has the DNA TGCGCCAGCAGTTACGGGGGGAGGTCCTACAATGAGCAGTTCTTC. Translated, it gives CASSYGGRSYNEQFF. The chain uses TRBV5-1 and TRBJ2-1; 7 bases line up with TRBD2. J was trimmed by 1 base and V by 5 bases; bases with no gene match: 6. Germline V gives CDR1 SGHRS, CDR2 YFSETQ. This CDR3 comprises 15 residues.

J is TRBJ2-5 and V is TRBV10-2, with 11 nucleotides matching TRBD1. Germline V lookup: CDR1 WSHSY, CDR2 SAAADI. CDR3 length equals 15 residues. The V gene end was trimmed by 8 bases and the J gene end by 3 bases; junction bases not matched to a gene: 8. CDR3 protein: CASRAGDRGEETQYF. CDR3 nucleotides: TGCGCCAGCCGGGCCGGGGACAGGGGGGAAGAGACCCAGTACTTC.

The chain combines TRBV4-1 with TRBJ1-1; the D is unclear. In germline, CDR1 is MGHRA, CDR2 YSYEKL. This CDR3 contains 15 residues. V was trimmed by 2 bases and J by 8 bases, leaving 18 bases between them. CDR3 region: CASSQLLTSAREAFF. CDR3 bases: TGCGCCAGCAGCCAACTGTTGACCTCGGCGAGGGAAGCTTTCTTT.